This is a list of T cell receptor beta chains from one sample in a study of blood T cell repertoires in COVID-19. Only in-frame clones appear in the TCRdb table, and some are missing; sequencing was by immunoSEQ multiplex PCR. The sample shows fewer than 200,000 clones, over 80% of them seen only once. Sequences were obtained from PBMCs or T cells enriched from blood (not recorded which). Receptors were obtained from a woman aged 45-65 years who had recovered from COVID-19. Both conserved end residues are part of each CDR3. The D gene is left open where the match is weak. Where a row states a size, it is once, few, many or the class of an expanded clone; other rows omit it.

V gene,clone size,D gene,J gene,CDR3 DNA,CDR3 protein
TRBV28,NA,NA,TRBJ2-2,TGTGCCAGCAGTTTATTCGGGACCGGGGAGCTGTTTTTT,CASSLFGTGELFF
TRBV11-2,NA,TRBD2,TRBJ2-3,TGTGCCAGCAGCAAACTAGCGGTCACAGATACGCAGTATTTT,CASSKLAVTDTQYF
TRBV6-5,NA,NA,TRBJ2-1,TGTGCCAGCACCGTGGGCTATGAGCAGTTCTTC,CASTVGYEQFF
TRBV7-9,NA,TRBD1,TRBJ1-1,TGTGCCAGCAGCCCCTTGACAGGGCTTTTGAACACTGAAGCTTTCTTT,CASSPLTGLLNTEAFF
TRBV7-9,NA,NA,TRBJ1-1,TGTGCCAGCAGCCCCAAGACAGCGAACACTGAAGCTTTCTTT,CASSPKTANTEAFF
TRBV25-1,once,NA,TRBJ2-2,TGTGCCAGCAGTGAATGGGGGGGCAGCTCCGGGGAGCTGTTTTTT,CASSEWGGSSGELFF
TRBV7-2,NA,NA,TRBJ1-3,TGTGCCAGCAGCACAAACTCTGGAAACACCATATATTTT,CASSTNSGNTIYF
TRBV6-5,NA,NA,TRBJ1-6,TGTGCCAGCACCCTAGAACAGGACCAAACACCCCTCCACTTT,CASTLEQDQTPLHF
TRBV9,NA,TRBD2,TRBJ2-2,TGTGCCAGCAGCGTAGCCACGACTAGCGGTAGCCGGGAGCTGTTTTTT,CASSVATTSGSRELFF
TRBV6-5,once,TRBD1,TRBJ1-2,TGTGCCAGCAGTTACGCGGCTACAGGGGTCTATGGCTACACCTTC,CASSYAATGVYGYTF
TRBV9,NA,NA,TRBJ1-2,TGTGCCAGCAGCGTAGCCGCGGGTGGCTACACCTTC,CASSVAAGGYTF
TRBV6-5,NA,NA,TRBJ1-2,TGTGCCAGCAGCCAAGGGACATCTAAAGCAGCTGGCTACACCTTC,CASSQGTSKAAGYTF
TRBV28,NA,TRBD1,TRBJ2-3,TGTGCCAGCAGTCCAGGGGACAGGGACACAGATACGCAGTATTTT,CASSPGDRDTDTQYF
TRBV19,NA,NA,TRBJ1-1,TGTGCCAGTAGTGGTCCCAGGGAGGTCTCCACTGAAGCTTTCTTT,CASSGPREVSTEAFF
TRBV5-4,NA,NA,TRBJ1-1,TGTGCCAGCAGCCCACAGGGCTCCACTGAAGCTTTCTTT,CASSPQGSTEAFF
TRBV28,NA,NA,TRBJ1-5,TGTGCCAGCAACCCTCGCGGGACCAATCAGCCCCAGCATTTT,CASNPRGTNQPQHF
TRBV7-9,NA,NA,TRBJ1-2,TGTGCCAGCAGCTTCACGGTGAATGGCTACACCTTC,CASSFTVNGYTF
TRBV10-3,NA,NA,TRBJ2-4,TGTGCCATCAGTGATAGCGGCCTAGCCAAAAACATTCAGTACTTC,CAISDSGLAKNIQYF
TRBV5-1,NA,NA,TRBJ2-1,TGCGCCAGCAGCTTGGGCGGAAGCTCCTACAATGAGCAGTTCTTC,CASSLGGSSYNEQFF
TRBV5-6,NA,NA,TRBJ1-6,TGTGCCAGCAGCTTGTTCGGCGGGGGGGTCGGCTCACCCCTCCACTTT,CASSLFGGGVGSPLHF
TRBV5-8,NA,NA,TRBJ2-1,TGTGCCAGCAGCTTGGCCCCACGGGGTTATGAGCAGTTCTTC,CASSLAPRGYEQFF
TRBV6-5,NA,NA,TRBJ1-3,TGTGCCAGCAGTTACGGGACTAGGGGAAACACCATATATTTT,CASSYGTRGNTIYF
TRBV19,NA,NA,TRBJ2-1,TGTGCCAGTAGCCCAAGGGGAATTGAGCAGTTCTTC,CASSPRGIEQFF
TRBV28,few,NA,TRBJ2-1,TGTGCCATCATACGGGCGGGCGCGGGTGAGCAGTTCTTC,CAIIRAGAGEQFF
TRBV5-5,NA,TRBD1,TRBJ1-5,TGTGCCAGCAGCTTGGTCGGACAGGGGACGCAGCCCCAGCATTTT,CASSLVGQGTQPQHF
TRBV7-9,NA,NA,TRBJ2-1,TGTGCCAGCAGCTGGGGAGGCGGACACAATGAGCAGTTCTTC,CASSWGGGHNEQFF
TRBV18,NA,TRBD2,TRBJ2-3,TGTGCCAGCTCAACAAGTATAGCGGGGGGTCTCACAGATACGCAGTATTTT,CASSTSIAGGLTDTQYF
TRBV9,NA,NA,TRBJ2-3,TGTGCCAGCAGCCGAGAATCAGATACGCAGTATTTT,CASSRESDTQYF
TRBV18,NA,NA,TRBJ2-1,TGTGCCAGCTCACCACCGAGAGCCAAGCATCTAAATGAGCAGTTCTTC,CASSPPRAKHLNEQFF
TRBV2,NA,NA,TRBJ2-3,TGTGCCAGCAAACCCCGAGCGGCAACTAGCACAGATACGCAGTATTTT,CASKPRAATSTDTQYF
TRBV25-1,few,NA,TRBJ1-4,TGTGCCAGCAGTGGCCGCGGGGTAACTACTAATGAAAAACTGTTTTTT,CASSGRGVTTNEKLFF
TRBV7-9,NA,TRBD1,TRBJ1-1,TGTGCCAGCAGCTTACAGGGGGCGAACACTGAAGCTTTCTTT,CASSLQGANTEAFF
TRBV3-1/TRBV3-2,few,NA,TRBJ2-3,TGTGCCAGCAGCCAAGGGCCCGCTAGCAGCTATACGCAGTATTTT,CASSQGPASSYTQYF
TRBV7-3,few,TRBD1,TRBJ1-1,TGTGCCAGCAGCTTGATGGGACAGGGTAACACTGAAGCTTTCTTT,CASSLMGQGNTEAFF
TRBV30,few,NA,TRBJ1-5,TGTGCCTGGAGCATCCCCGGGCAGCCCCAGCATTTT,CAWSIPGQPQHF
TRBV25-1,NA,TRBD1,TRBJ1-6,TGTGCCAGCAGTGGACAGGGGTTCGGCTCACCCCTCCACTTT,CASSGQGFGSPLHF
TRBV19,few,TRBD1,TRBJ1-5,TGTGCCAGTAGTATCAGACAGGGTGCGCATAGCAATCAGCCCCAGCATTTT,CASSIRQGAHSNQPQHF
TRBV30,NA,TRBD1,TRBJ1-1,TGTGCCTGGAGTTGGACAGGGGGCATGAACACTGAAGCTTTCTTT,CAWSWTGGMNTEAFF
TRBV12-3/TRBV12-4,NA,NA,TRBJ2-3,TGTGCCAGCAGCTTCGGTGCAGATACGCAGTATTTT,CASSFGADTQYF
TRBV6-2/TRBV6-3,NA,NA,TRBJ2-3,TGTGCCAGCAGTTACTCCGGGGGTGGGTCAGATACGCAGTATTTT,CASSYSGGGSDTQYF
TRBV28,NA,NA,TRBJ1-5,TGTGCCAGCAGTTTATCAGGGGCTTTCAATCAGCCCCAGCATTTT,CASSLSGAFNQPQHF
TRBV9,NA,NA,TRBJ1-2,TGTGCCAGCAGCGCAACAGGCGTTAACTATGGCTACACCTTC,CASSATGVNYGYTF
TRBV10-3,NA,TRBD1,TRBJ1-2,TGTGCCATCAGTGAGTCAGCAGGGGGCTATGGCTACACCTTC,CAISESAGGYGYTF
TRBV9,NA,NA,TRBJ2-2,TGTGCCAGCAGCGGCAGGGTCACCGGGGAGCTGTTTTTT,CASSGRVTGELFF
TRBV28,NA,NA,TRBJ2-3,TGTGCCAGCAGTTTCCAGGGGATCGATACGCAGTATTTT,CASSFQGIDTQYF
TRBV7-9,NA,TRBD1,TRBJ1-4,TGTGCCAGCAGCGCGTACAGGGGAACTAATGAAAAACTGTTTTTT,CASSAYRGTNEKLFF
TRBV5-1,NA,NA,TRBJ1-3,TGCGCCAGCAGCTCGGGGGGGCCTGGAAACACCATATATTTT,CASSSGGPGNTIYF
TRBV29-1,NA,TRBD1,TRBJ1-1,TGCAGCGACCAGGGACAGGGCGCTGAAGCTTTCTTT,CSDQGQGAEAFF
TRBV5-1,NA,NA,TRBJ1-2,TGCGCCAGCAGCTTTAGGAGGCCTAACTATGGCTACACCTTC,CASSFRRPNYGYTF
TRBV9,NA,TRBD1,TRBJ2-5,TGTGCCAGCAGCGGACGACAGGGGGAGACCCAGTACTTC,CASSGRQGETQYF
TRBV3-1/TRBV3-2,NA,NA,TRBJ2-5,TGTGCCAGCAGCGGACACGGCGGGGCCCAGTACTTC,CASSGHGGAQYF